This entry lists 27 T cell receptor beta chains sequenced from one sample in a study of shared T cell receptors in the human thymus. Produced via immunoSEQ multiplex PCR; TCRdb's table is partial and in-frame only. The table records 450,000 to 650,000 clones, approximately 80% of them present only once. These data were likewise used in another study, on human thymus T cells.

What was sequenced was thymocytes. The receptors were sampled from a boy less than two years old with a congenital heart defect.

This rearrangement joins TRBV27 to TRBJ2-7; D is undetermined. V was cut by 7 bases and J by 1 base, with 23 bases left in between. The CDR3 is 17 amino acids. Germline assignment: CDR1 MNHEY and CDR2 SMNVEV (reference sequence). CDR3 region: CASTTPGEAEKSYEQYF. The CDR3 DNA sequence: TGTGCCAGCACCACACCGGGTGAGGCGGAAAAGTCCTACGAGCAGTACTTC.

The chain has TRBV7-2 and TRBJ1-5; the D gene is possibly TRBD1 (6 bases). This CDR3 has 16 residues. Germline loops: CDR1 SGHTA, CDR2 FQGNSA. Trimming pared 1 base from V and 2 bases from J, leaving 12 bases between. CDR3 coding DNA: TGTGCCAGCAGCTTAGTGGGGGCTGGGGGCAATCAGCCCCAGCATTTT. Translating it yields CASSLVGAGGNQPQHF.

This clone was counted a single time. The V gene is TRBV5-1, the J gene TRBJ2-1; D unclear. Germline CDR1 SGHRS, CDR2 YFSETQ. This CDR3 is 17 amino acids long. V was shortened by 2 bases and J by 2 bases, with 17 bases between the two germline ends. CDR3: CASSLTDAVFPYNEQFF. The CDR3 DNA reads TGCGCCAGCAGCTTAACGGATGCGGTTTTCCCCTACAATGAGCAGTTCTTC. The full variable domain, with the rest looked up from reference TRBV5-1 and TRBJ2-1, is KAGVTQTPRYLIKTRGQQVTLSCSPISGHRSVSWYQQTPGQGLQFLFEYFSETQRNKGNFPGRFSGRQFSNSRSEMNVSTLELGDSALYLCASSLTDAVFPYNEQFFGPGTRLTVL.

V is TRBV7-4 and J is TRBJ2-5, with a tentative D call TRBD2 (5 bases). V dropped 4 bases and J dropped 2 bases, with 11 bases sitting between them. This CDR3 has 14 residues. Germline CDR1 reads SGHVT; CDR2 reads SQSDAQ. CDR3 region: CASSYLGAQETQYF. DNA of the CDR3: TGTGCCAGCAGCTACCTGGGAGCGCAAGAGACCCAGTACTTC.

This chain uses TRBV5-1 with TRBJ2-4; D might be TRBD2 (6 bases). There are 18 residues in the CDR3. V gave up 2 bases and J gave up 0 bases, with 18 bases separating them. Germline V gene data show CDR1 as SGHRS and CDR2 as YFSETQ. CDR3 sequence (DNA): TGCGCCAGCAGCTTAGGGACTCTAAGGTCCCTAGCCAAAAACATTCAGTACTTC. Translation gives CASSLGTLRSLAKNIQYF.

The chain has TRBV5-1 and TRBJ2-5; 7 bases are a match to TRBD2. J was trimmed by 1 base and V by 3 bases; bases with no gene match: 18. CDR3 length: 19 residues. Germline values: CDR1 SGHRS, CDR2 YFSETQ. The CDR3 DNA reads TGCGCCAGCAGCTGGGGACCGGGGCTAGCGGTCCCCTTCCAAGAGACCCAGTACTTC. Protein sequence: CASSWGPGLAVPFQETQYF.

CDR3 amino acids: CAWSGTGSESSYNEQFF. The CDR3 bases are TGTGCCTGGAGTGGTACAGGCTCCGAGAGCTCCTACAATGAGCAGTTCTTC. V and J are TRBV30 and TRBJ2-1; D is perhaps TRBD1 (5 bases). Per the germline V gene, CDR1 is GTSNPN and CDR2 is SVGIG (reference sequence). The CDR3 loop spans 17 amino acids. Trimming removed 1 base at V and 0 bases at J, with 16 bases between.

This clone was observed once. The DNA of the CDR3 is TGCAGTGCAAAGTTAGTGGATACGCAGTATTTT. Its protein is CSAKLVDTQYF. The rearrangement joins TRBV20-1 to TRBJ2-3; D remains ambiguous. This CDR3 is built from 11 residues. The V and J ends lost 6 bases and 6 bases respectively, with 10 bases between them. Looked up from germline, CDR1 is DFQATT and CDR2 is SNEGSKA (reference sequence).

The V call is TRBV9, the J call TRBJ2-1; 8 nucleotides match TRBD1. CDR1 SGDLS and CDR2 YYNGEE come from the germline V gene. CDR3 length: 13 residues. J lost 7 bases, V lost 0 bases, and 0 bases had no gene match. The CDR3 region has the DNA TGTGCCAGCAGCGTAGGGACAGGGAATGAGCAGTTCTTC. Its translation is CASSVGTGNEQFF. Combining the CDR3 with reference TRBV9 and TRBJ2-1 gives the whole variable domain DSGVTQTPKHLITATGQRVTLRCSPRSGDLSVYWYQQSLDQGLQFLIQYYNGEERAKGNILERFSAQQFPDLHSELNLSSLELGDSALYFCASSVGTGNEQFFGPGTRLTVL.

The J gene is TRBJ2-3, the V gene TRBV27; 7 nucleotides match TRBD1. The CDR3 is made up of 16 amino acids. Germline V gives CDR1 MNHEY, CDR2 SMNVEV (reference sequence). Trimming removed 2 bases from V and 4 bases from J; junction bases left unmatched: 9. The CDR3 sequence: CASSLRETGRADTQYF. The CDR3 DNA follows: TGTGCCAGCAGTTTAAGGGAGACAGGGCGGGCAGATACGCAGTATTTT.

This clone is a singleton in its sample. The genes are TRBV28 and TRBJ1-5; tentatively, D is TRBD1 (5 bases). The CDR3 is 12 residues long. The V and J ends lost 6 bases and 7 bases respectively, with 10 bases between them. Per germline, CDR1 MDHEN and CDR2 SYDVKM. The CDR3 is CASSPGGQPQHF. CDR3 nucleotides: TGTGCCAGCAGCCCCGGGGGGCAGCCCCAGCATTTT.

This sequence joins TRBV7-9 and TRBJ2-1; 11 bases line up with TRBD2. Germline lookup yields CDR1 SEHNR and CDR2 FQNEAQ (reference sequence). CDR3 size: 15 residues. Trimming removed 5 bases from V and 5 bases from J; junction bases left unmatched: 5. The CDR3 spells CASSPGTSGNNEQFF. For the CDR3, the DNA is TGTGCCAGCAGCCCTGGGACTAGCGGAAACAATGAGCAGTTCTTC.

This clone has only a few counts. The rearrangement links TRBV5-1 to TRBJ2-1, with D perhaps matching TRBD2 (6 bases). Germline V CDR1 and CDR2: SGHRS, YFSETQ. V was pared by 0 bases and J by 4 bases, with 11 bases between. CDR3 size: 15 residues. The CDR3 loop reads CASSLGGIVYNEQFF. The CDR3 nucleotides read TGCGCCAGCAGCTTGGGCGGGATTGTTTACAATGAGCAGTTCTTC.

The chain employs TRBV9 and TRBJ2-1; TRBD1 agrees at 7 bases. V dropped 0 bases and J dropped 4; count of bases not matched to a gene: 10. The CDR3 is 17 residues long. Germline V gene lookup returns CDR1 SGDLS and CDR2 YYNGEE. CDR3 DNA: TGTGCCAGCAGCGTAGAAACAGGGGATCCAATTTACAATGAGCAGTTCTTC. Translating it yields CASSVETGDPIYNEQFF.

The J gene is TRBJ2-7, the V gene TRBV30; D remains unclear. CDR3 size: 14 residues. CDR1 is GTSNPN and CDR2 is SVGIG in the germline V gene (reference sequence). Trimming shortened V by 0 bases and J by 0 bases, and 9 bases separated the two germline ends. CDR3 loop: CAWSVWYISYEQYF. The CDR3 region has the DNA TGTGCCTGGAGTGTCTGGTACATCTCCTACGAGCAGTACTTC.

This chain links TRBV29-1 with TRBJ2-1; D perhaps matches TRBD1 (7 bases). Germline V gene data show CDR1 as SQVTM and CDR2 as ANQGSEA. CDR3 length: 16 amino acids. Deletions cut 0 bases from V and 4 bases from J, with 16 bases between. DNA for the CDR3: TGCAGCGTTGAAGATCAGGGGGGATTTCAATACAATGAGCAGTTCTTC. Its translation: CSVEDQGGFQYNEQFF.

In its sample, this clone was seen a few times. A read error may account for a junction end that differs from germline. The chain joins TRBV23-1 to TRBJ1-6; tentatively, D is TRBD1 (5 bases). TRBV23-1 is flagged as an ORF with uncertain function. The CDR3 extends over 18 amino acids. Here the CDR3 reads CASSQSAPRTPYDSPLHF. CDR3 DNA sequence: TGCGCCAGCAGTCAATCGGCCCCCCGGACACCCTATGATTCACCCCTCCACTTT.

The genes are TRBV4-3 and TRBJ2-2, with TRBD1 matching over 9 bases. This CDR3 has 17 amino acids. V shed 0 bases, J shed 5 bases, and the junction held 7 bases outside the gene matches. Germline V gives CDR1 LGHNA, CDR2 YSLEER. DNA of the CDR3: TGCGCCAGCAGCCAAGAATGGGGACAGGGAGGGACCGGGGAGCTGTTTTTT. Its translation: CASSQEWGQGGTGELFF.

The rearrangement joins TRBV6-1 to TRBJ2-2; 7 nucleotides agree with TRBD2. V shed 0 bases and J 3 bases; nucleotides not matched to a gene: 1. The V gene's germline CDR1 is MNHNS and CDR2 SASEGT. The CDR3 covers 15 residues. CDR3 region: CASSEAAGHTGELFF. The DNA of the CDR3 is TGTGCCAGCAGTGAAGCAGCGGGGCACACCGGGGAGCTGTTTTTT.

This clone was detected a few times. This chain joins TRBV7-2 and TRBJ2-1; 7 bases line up with TRBD2. The trim removed 0 bases at V and 4 bases at J, leaving 3 bases unmatched. Germline values: CDR1 SGHTA, CDR2 FQGNSA. The CDR3 covers 15 residues. The CDR3 region has the DNA TGTGCCAGCAGCTTAGCGGGAGGGAGATACAATGAGCAGTTCTTC. This gives the protein CASSLAGGRYNEQFF.

On this clone: Other DNA sequences in the same sample also yield this CDR3. CDR3 DNA sequence: TGTGCCAGCAGAAGGACAGGGAACACTGAAGCTTTCTTT. Translation gives CASRRTGNTEAFF. V usage is TRBV6-5 and J usage is TRBJ1-1, with TRBD1 matching 7 bases. The junction had 2 bases not matched to a gene; V was cut back by 6 bases and J by 1 base. The length of the CDR3 is 13 residues. Per germline, CDR1 MNHEY and CDR2 SVGAGI.

The gene calls are TRBV6-5 and TRBJ2-1, with 10 positions matching TRBD1. CDR1 MNHEY and CDR2 SVGAGI come from the germline V gene. The V segment lost 6 bases and the J segment 4 bases; nucleotides outside the gene matches: 6. CDR3 length: 15 residues. CDR3 coding DNA: TGTGCCAGCAGCCACGGGACAGGGGATTACAATGAGCAGTTCTTC. It codes for CASSHGTGDYNEQFF.

V gene TRBV28 combines with J gene TRBJ1-2; D is unresolved. Germline loops: CDR1 MDHEN, CDR2 SYDVKM. V lost 2 bases and J lost 5, with 15 bases in between. This CDR3 contains 15 residues. In nucleotides, the CDR3 is TGTGCCAGCAGTTTAATATTAAGTCCCGGGTATGGCTACACCTTC. Its protein is CASSLILSPGYGYTF.

This chain links TRBV15 with TRBJ1-5, with a possible D match to TRBD1 (5 bases). The CDR3 is 16 residues long. Trimming left V 5 bases short and J 0 bases short, with 14 bases between. The germline CDR1 and CDR2 sequences are LNHNV and YYDKDF (reference sequence). The DNA of the CDR3 is TGTGCCACCAGCGGCGACAGAGCGCATAGCAATCAGCCCCAGCATTTT. Residues: CATSGDRAHSNQPQHF.

On this clone itself: Other DNA sequences in this sample translate to the same CDR3. The rearrangement joins TRBV30 to TRBJ2-1; 9 bases agree with TRBD2. Germline-derived CDR1 and CDR2 are GTSNPN and SVGIG (reference sequence). The CDR3 length is 16 residues. The V and J ends lost 5 bases and 6 bases, in that order; junction bases with no gene match: 14. Here the CDR3 reads CAWAPLAGEIPNEQFF. The CDR3 DNA is TGTGCCTGGGCACCCTTAGCGGGAGAGATACCCAATGAGCAGTTCTTC. Full variable domain (outside the CDR3, taken from reference TRBV30 and TRBJ2-1): SQTIHQWPATLVQPVGSPLSLECTVEGTSNPNLYWYRQAAGRGLQLLFYSVGIGQISSEVPQNLSASRPQDRQFILSSKKLLLSDSGFYLCAWAPLAGEIPNEQFFGPGTRLTVL.

The rearrangement joins TRBV28 to TRBJ1-5; D is unclear. V lost 3 bases and J lost 2, with 11 bases in between. The CDR3 spans 15 residues. Germline-derived CDR1 and CDR2 are MDHEN and SYDVKM. For the CDR3, the DNA is TGTGCCAGCAGTTTGAGGCAAAGTGGCAATCAGCCCCAGCATTTT. This gives the protein CASSLRQSGNQPQHF.

This clone was seen more than once but under ten times. The CDR3 DNA is TGTGCCATCAGTGAAAAGGGGGTGATAGCGGGAGTCCAAGAGACCCAGTACTTC. Protein product: CAISEKGVIAGVQETQYF. The V call is TRBV10-3, the J call TRBJ2-5; 9 positions agree with TRBD2. CDR3 length equals 18 residues. The J segment lost 1 base and the V segment lost 3 bases, leaving 12 bases of the junction unmatched. Looked up from germline, CDR1 is ENHRY and CDR2 is SYGVKD.